In its sample, the clone carrying this TCR beta chain was seen once. Its specificity is unknown. This entry belongs to a study of cytomegalovirus exposure and HLA in healthy donors. Study-level results: Researchers counted roughly 160 TCR beta chains as cytomegalovirus-associated.

V lost 7 bases and J 4 bases, leaving 14 bases between the germline ends. CDR1 is MDHEN and CDR2 is SYDVKM in the germline V gene. The CDR3 consists of 14 residues. PCR employed 60 Vbeta and 13 Jbeta primers. This table comes from immunoSEQ multiplex PCR, and its TCRdb copy is limited to in-frame clones, with some not included. The table lists over 150,000 clones, around 73% of them singletons, with 2.5% to 3.5% in the top ten. Every donor was a healthy person donating bone marrow. The specimen sequenced was PBMCs. This sequence originates from a woman in her thirties in good health and CMV-seronegative. The chain joins TRBV28 to TRBJ2-1, with unresolved D. CDR3 in amino acids: CASTPVALYNEQFF. The CDR3 bases are TGTGCCAGCACCCCCGTCGCGCTTTACAATGAGCAGTTCTTC.